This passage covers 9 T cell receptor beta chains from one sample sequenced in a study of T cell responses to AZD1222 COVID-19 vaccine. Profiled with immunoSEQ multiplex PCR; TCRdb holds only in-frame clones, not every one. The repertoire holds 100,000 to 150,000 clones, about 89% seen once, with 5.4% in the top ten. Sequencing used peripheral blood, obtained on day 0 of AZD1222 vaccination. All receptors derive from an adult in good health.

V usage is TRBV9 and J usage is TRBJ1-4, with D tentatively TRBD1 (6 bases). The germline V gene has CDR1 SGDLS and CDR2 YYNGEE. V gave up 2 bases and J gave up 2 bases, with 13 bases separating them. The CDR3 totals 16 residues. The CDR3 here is CASSVQGSTTNEKLFF. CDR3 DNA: TGTGCCAGCAGCGTGCAGGGGTCAACGACTAATGAAAAACTGTTTTTT.

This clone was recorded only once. CDR3 sequence: CASRSAAVGTQPQHF. The CDR3 DNA is TGCGCCAGCAGATCCGCCGCGGTGGGGACTCAGCCCCAGCATTTT. The chain has TRBV5-1 and TRBJ1-5; the D gene is possibly TRBD1 (5 bases). CDR3 length equals 15 residues. Per the germline V gene, CDR1 is SGHRS and CDR2 is YFSETQ. With 5 bases removed from V and 6 bases from J, the gap between germline ends came to 18 bases.

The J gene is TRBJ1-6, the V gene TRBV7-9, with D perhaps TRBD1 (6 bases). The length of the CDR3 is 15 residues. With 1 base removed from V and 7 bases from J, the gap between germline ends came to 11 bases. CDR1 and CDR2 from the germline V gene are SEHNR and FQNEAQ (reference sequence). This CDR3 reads CASSLVGTKNSPLHF. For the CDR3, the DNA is TGTGCCAGCAGCTTAGTGGGGACAAAAAATTCACCCCTCCACTTT.

This CDR3 reads CASSSPPNTEAFF. As DNA, the CDR3 is TGTGCCAGCAGTTCCCCGCCGAACACTGAAGCTTTCTTT. J is TRBJ1-1 and V is TRBV6-5; D is unclear. The CDR3 sequence is 13 residues long. Germline CDR1 reads MNHEY; CDR2 reads SVGAGI. V was clipped by 4 bases and J by 1 base, with 7 bases between them.

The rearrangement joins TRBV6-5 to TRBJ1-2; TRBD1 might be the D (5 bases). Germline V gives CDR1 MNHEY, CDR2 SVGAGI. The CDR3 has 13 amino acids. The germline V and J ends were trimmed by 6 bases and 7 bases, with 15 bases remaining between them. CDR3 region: CASRTGTALGYTF. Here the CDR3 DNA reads TGTGCCAGCAGGACCGGGACCGCCCTTGGCTACACCTTC.

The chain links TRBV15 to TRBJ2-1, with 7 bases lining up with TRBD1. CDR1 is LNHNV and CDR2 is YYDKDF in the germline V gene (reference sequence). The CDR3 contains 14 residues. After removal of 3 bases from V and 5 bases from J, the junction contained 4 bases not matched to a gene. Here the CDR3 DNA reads TGTGCCACCAGCAGGACAGGGACCAACAATGAGCAGTTCTTC. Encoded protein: CATSRTGTNNEQFF. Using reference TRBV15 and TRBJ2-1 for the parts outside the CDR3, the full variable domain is DAMVIQNPRYQVTQFGKPVTLSCSQTLNHNVMYWYQQKSSQAPKLLFHYYDKDFNNEADTPDNFQSRRPNTSFCFLDIRSPGLGDTAMYLCATSRTGTNNEQFFGPGTRLTVL.

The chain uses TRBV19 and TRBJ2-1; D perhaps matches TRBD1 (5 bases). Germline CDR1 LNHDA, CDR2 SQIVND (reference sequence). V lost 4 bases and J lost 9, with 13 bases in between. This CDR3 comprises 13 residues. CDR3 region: CASSKEGAAEQFF. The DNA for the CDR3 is TGTGCCAGTAGTAAAGAAGGGGCTGCTGAGCAGTTCTTC.

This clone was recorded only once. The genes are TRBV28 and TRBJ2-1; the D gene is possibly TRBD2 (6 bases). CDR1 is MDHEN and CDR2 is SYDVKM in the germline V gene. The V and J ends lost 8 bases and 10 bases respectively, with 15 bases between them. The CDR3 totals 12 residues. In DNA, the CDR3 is TGTGCCAGCGGGACTTTAGTTGGGGAGCAGTTCTTC. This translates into CASGTLVGEQFF.

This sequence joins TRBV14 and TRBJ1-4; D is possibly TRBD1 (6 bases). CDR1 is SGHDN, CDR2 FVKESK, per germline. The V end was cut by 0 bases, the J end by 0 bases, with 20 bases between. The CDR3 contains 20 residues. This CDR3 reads CASSQDFVVGAEATNEKLFF. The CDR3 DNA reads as TGTGCCAGCAGCCAAGATTTCGTTGTGGGGGCAGAAGCAACTAATGAAAAACTGTTTTTT.